The 32 T cell receptor beta chains below all came from one sample that was sequenced in a study of blood T cell repertoires in COVID-19. Repertoires were generated with immunoSEQ multiplex PCR, while TCRdb's copy carries only in-frame clones and drops some. The sample holds hundreds of thousands of clones, 80% to 90% seen once. Sequenced input: PBMCs or T cells enriched from blood (not recorded which). These receptors originate from a man aged 45-60 years who had been exposed to COVID-19.

J is TRBJ2-2 and V is TRBV5-1; TRBD1 aligns across 11 bases. The V segment lost 0 bases and the J segment 4 bases; nucleotides outside the gene matches: 8. CDR3 size: 18 residues. Germline V gene sequence: CDR1 SGHRS, CDR2 YFSETQ. The CDR3 DNA follows: TGCGCCAGCAGCTTGGACCTGACGGGACAGGGGGTCACCGGGGAGCTGTTTTTT. It specifies CASSLDLTGQGVTGELFF.

The rearrangement uses TRBV28 and TRBJ1-1; perhaps TRBD1 as D (5 bases). Germline-derived CDR1 and CDR2 are MDHEN and SYDVKM. The V end was cut by 3 bases, the J end by 3 bases, with 14 bases between. There are 15 residues in the CDR3. The DNA for the CDR3 is TGTGCCAGCAGTTTGTCTGACAGAACCGACACTGAAGCTTTCTTT. Protein product: CASSLSDRTDTEAFF.

The rearrangement links TRBV9 to TRBJ2-2; the match to TRBD1 covers 7 bases. The CDR3 covers 17 residues. The germline gives CDR1 SGDLS, CDR2 YYNGEE. V shed 3 bases, J shed 0 bases, and the junction held 8 bases outside the gene matches. CDR3 DNA: TGTGCCAGCAGCGATAGGGGACAGTCTACGAACACCGGGGAGCTGTTTTTT. Its protein is CASSDRGQSTNTGELFF. The whole variable domain, filled in from reference TRBV9 and TRBJ2-2, reads DSGVTQTPKHLITATGQRVTLRCSPRSGDLSVYWYQQSLDQGLQFLIQYYNGEERAKGNILERFSAQQFPDLHSELNLSSLELGDSALYFCASSDRGQSTNTGELFFGEGSRLTVL.

The rearrangement joins TRBV5-1 to TRBJ1-1, with D possibly matching TRBD1 (6 bases). This CDR3 region has 14 residues. Germline CDR1 is SGHRS and CDR2 is YFSETQ. V dropped 4 bases and J dropped 2 bases, with 12 bases sitting between them. The DNA of the CDR3 is TGCGCCAGCAGCCCCAGGACAGCTAACACTGAAGCTTTCTTT. It encodes CASSPRTANTEAFF.

The chain employs TRBV15 and TRBJ2-1, with D maybe TRBD2 (5 bases). This CDR3 contains 18 residues. Germline lookup yields CDR1 LNHNV and CDR2 YYDKDF (reference sequence). V shed 2 bases and J shed 5 bases, with 22 bases lying between them. The CDR3 is CATSRRRPSGSKNNEQFF. CDR3 in DNA: TGTGCCACCAGCAGAAGGAGACCAAGCGGTAGTAAAAACAATGAGCAGTTCTTC.

The V and J genes are TRBV27 and TRBJ1-1; 7 positions match TRBD1. Trimming removed 2 bases from V and 10 bases from J; junction bases left unmatched: 10. The CDR3 covers 14 residues. Germline CDR1 is MNHEY and CDR2 is SMNVEV (reference sequence). The CDR3 loop reads CASSLRSGGIGAFF. In nucleotides, the CDR3 is TGTGCCAGCAGTTTAAGGTCAGGGGGGATAGGAGCTTTCTTT.

The chain is built from TRBV7-2 and TRBJ2-7, with TRBD2 matching over 8 bases. V lost 0 bases and J lost 3; bases outside the gene matches: 4. Per germline, CDR1 SGHTA and CDR2 FQGNSA. The length of the CDR3 is 15 residues. CDR3 sequence reads: CASSLAGTSSYEQYV. The DNA for the CDR3 is TGTGCCAGCAGCTTAGCCGGGACTAGTAGCTACGAGCAGTACGTC.

The chain uses TRBV6-5 and TRBJ1-2; D gene ambiguous. The CDR3 consists of 13 residues. Trimming pared 4 bases from V and 4 bases from J, leaving 10 bases between. Germline CDR1 MNHEY, CDR2 SVGAGI. Here the CDR3 reads CASSLGRVYGYTF. CDR3 DNA: TGTGCCAGCAGTTTAGGGCGGGTCTATGGCTACACCTTC.

This clone appeared a single time. J is TRBJ2-3 and V is TRBV12-5, with 7 bases matching TRBD1. Trimming cost V 5 bases and J 2 bases; bases outside gene matches: 4. Germline-derived CDR1 and CDR2 are LGHNT and FRNRAP. There are 14 residues in the CDR3. The CDR3 sequence: CASGPGQNTDTQYF. As DNA, the CDR3 is TGTGCTAGTGGTCCGGGACAGAACACAGATACGCAGTATTTT.

The genes are TRBV19 and TRBJ2-1, with 12 bases identical to TRBD2. CDR3 size: 13 residues. The junction had 7 bases not matched to a gene; V was cut back by 4 bases and J by 15 bases. Germline V gene data show CDR1 as LNHDA and CDR2 as SQIVND (reference sequence). As DNA, the CDR3 is TGTGCCAGTAGTACTCCTAGCGGGAGGGCCCCGTTCTTC. Amino acid sequence: CASSTPSGRAPFF.

The rearrangement uses TRBV5-1 and TRBJ2-5; a possible D gene is TRBD2 (7 bases). Germline CDR1 and CDR2: SGHRS and YFSETQ. Trimming cost V 3 bases and J 2 bases, with 17 bases left between them. The CDR3 is 16 residues long. CDR3 region: CASSWGGHPSQETQYF. The CDR3, as DNA: TGCGCCAGCAGCTGGGGGGGACACCCAAGTCAAGAGACCCAGTACTTC.

The DNA of the CDR3 is TGTGCCAGCATCTTCTACGGTGAGGAGACCCAGTACTTC. Translation gives CASIFYGEETQYF. This rearrangement joins TRBV7-2 to TRBJ2-5; the D is unclear. The CDR3 is 13 amino acids. The V and J ends lost 7 bases and 5 bases respectively, with 14 bases between them. The germline V gene encodes CDR1 SGHTA and CDR2 FQGNSA. The full variable domain, with the rest looked up from reference TRBV7-2 and TRBJ2-5, is GAGVSQSPSNKVTEKGKDVELRCDPISGHTALYWYRQSLGQGLEFLIYFQGNSAPDKSGLPSDRFSAERTGGSVSTLTIQRTQQEDSAVYLCASIFYGEETQYFGPGTRLLVL.

Points on this clone: This sample includes further DNA sequences coding for the same CDR3. This rearrangement joins TRBV15 to TRBJ1-6, with D perhaps matching TRBD1 (6 bases). The V and J ends lost 1 base and 7 bases respectively, with 8 bases between them. The CDR3 is 14 residues long. Germline CDR1 LNHNV, CDR2 YYDKDF (reference sequence). Written as DNA, the CDR3 is TGTGCCACCAGCAGAGTAACAGGGAATTCACCCCTCCACTTT. Its translation: CATSRVTGNSPLHF.

The chain carries TRBV24-1 and TRBJ2-5; TRBD1 matches at 8 bases. The V gene end was trimmed by 4 bases and the J gene end by 5 bases; junction bases not matched to a gene: 8. The CDR3 contains 15 residues. In germline, CDR1 is KGHDR, CDR2 SFDVKD. Here the CDR3 reads CATSDPDRGRETQYF. The CDR3 DNA is TGTGCCACCAGTGACCCCGACAGGGGAAGGGAGACCCAGTACTTC.

The chain uses TRBV19 and TRBJ1-2; 8 nucleotides align to TRBD1. This CDR3 contains 16 residues. Germline assignment: CDR1 LNHDA and CDR2 SQIVND (reference sequence). Trimming cost V 3 bases and J 4 bases; bases outside gene matches: 10. The CDR3 nucleotides read TGTGCCAGTAGTATCCAGGGGGCCCCGCCCCGCTATGGCTACACCTTC. It is translated as CASSIQGAPPRYGYTF.

V usage is TRBV28 and J usage is TRBJ2-1; weak D call: TRBD1 (6 bases). The V end was cut by 2 bases, the J end by 8 bases, with 7 bases between. This CDR3 spans 12 amino acids. Germline V CDR1 and CDR2: MDHEN, SYDVKM. CDR3 bases: TGTGCCAGCAGTTTAACAGGGTATGAGCAGTTCTTC. It specifies CASSLTGYEQFF.

The V gene is TRBV5-1, the J gene TRBJ1-3; D is unclear. CDR3 size: 14 residues. V was pared by 4 bases and J by 3 bases, with 11 bases between. Germline V gene data show CDR1 as SGHRS and CDR2 as YFSETQ. The CDR3 DNA is TGCGCCAGCAGCCCGGGTGCGGTTGGAAACACCATATATTTT. It encodes CASSPGAVGNTIYF.

The V call is TRBV14, the J call TRBJ2-1; perhaps TRBD2 as D (5 bases). In germline, CDR1 is SGHDN, CDR2 FVKESK. This CDR3 is 12 amino acids long. V was pared by 0 bases and J by 12 bases, with 9 bases between. The CDR3 here is CASSQDNSGQFF. CDR3 sequence (DNA): TGTGCCAGCAGCCAAGATAACAGCGGGCAGTTCTTC.

DNA of the CDR3: TGTGCCAGCAGCTCGGACTATGGTGAGCAGTTCTTC. Its protein is CASSSDYGEQFF. This chain uses TRBV11-1 with TRBJ2-1; possibly TRBD2 for D (6 bases). Germline assignment: CDR1 SGHAT and CDR2 FQDESV (reference sequence). V gave up 4 bases and J gave up 9 bases, with 10 bases separating them. This CDR3 contains 12 residues.

The rearrangement links TRBV5-6 to TRBJ1-6; a possible D gene is TRBD1 (5 bases). Germline V gives CDR1 SGHDT, CDR2 YYEEEE. The V gene lost 4 bases and the J gene lost 7 bases, with 12 bases spanning the gap. This CDR3 contains 14 residues. The CDR3 DNA reads TGTGCCAGCAGCCGGACATTCGGGAATTCACCCCTCCACTTT. Amino acid sequence: CASSRTFGNSPLHF.

The chain employs TRBV28 and TRBJ1-1; weak D call: TRBD1 (5 bases). Germline values: CDR1 MDHEN, CDR2 SYDVKM. V was pared by 5 bases and J by 1 base, with 17 bases between. The CDR3 length is 16 residues. The CDR3 bases are TGTGCCAGCAGTCCCCCGGGGGGAGCAGCGAACACTGAAGCTTTCTTT. Residues: CASSPPGGAANTEAFF.

The V gene is TRBV5-4, the J gene TRBJ1-5; 7 nucleotides align to TRBD1. CDR3 size: 14 residues. Trimming cost V 0 bases and J 7 bases; bases outside gene matches: 4. Germline-derived CDR1 and CDR2 are SGHNT and YYREEE (reference sequence). Written as DNA, the CDR3 is TGTGCCAGCAGCTTGGGAGGGGGCGGGCAGCCCCAGCATTTT. It yields the protein CASSLGGGGQPQHF.

The chain employs TRBV5-1 and TRBJ2-1; a weak D match, TRBD1 (5 bases). CDR1 is SGHRS and CDR2 is YFSETQ in the germline V gene. V shed 7 bases and J shed 5 bases, with 13 bases lying between them. This CDR3 spans 13 amino acids. The CDR3 is CASSDSRDNEQFF. In DNA form, the CDR3 reads TGCGCCAGCTCTGATAGCAGGGACAATGAGCAGTTCTTC. The full variable domain, rest sourced from reference TRBV5-1 and TRBJ2-1, is KAGVTQTPRYLIKTRGQQVTLSCSPISGHRSVSWYQQTPGQGLQFLFEYFSETQRNKGNFPGRFSGRQFSNSRSEMNVSTLELGDSALYLCASSDSRDNEQFFGPGTRLTVL.

The chain is built from TRBV2 and TRBJ2-3; 7 bases map to TRBD2. CDR3 length: 14 amino acids. The J segment lost 0 bases and the V segment lost 6 bases, leaving 3 bases of the junction unmatched. Per the germline V gene, CDR1 is SNHLY and CDR2 is FYNNEI. CDR3 protein: CASSEGLSTDTQYF. CDR3 bases: TGTGCCAGCAGCGAGGGACTAAGCACAGATACGCAGTATTTT.

This sequence joins TRBV2 and TRBJ1-3, with no clear D. CDR1 is SNHLY and CDR2 is FYNNEI in the germline V gene. V was shortened by 3 bases and J by 5 bases, with 2 bases between the two germline ends. The CDR3 is made up of 11 amino acids. The CDR3 reads CASSDRNTIYF. For the CDR3, the DNA is TGTGCCAGCAGTGACAGAAACACCATATATTTT.

This clone has a handful of counts. The V and J genes are TRBV3-1 (or the pseudogene TRBV3-2) and TRBJ1-1; tentatively, D is TRBD1 (5 bases). The CDR3 sequence is 14 residues long. V was trimmed by 3 bases and J by 1 base, leaving 9 bases between them. Looked up from germline, CDR1 is LGHDT and CDR2 is YNNKEL (reference sequence). CDR3 DNA sequence: TGTGCCAGCAGCCACAGGGAAGAGAACACTGAAGCTTTCTTT. Translating it yields CASSHREENTEAFF.

V usage is TRBV11-1 and J usage is TRBJ2-4, with 7 positions matching TRBD1. Germline CDR1 is SGHAT and CDR2 is FQDESV (reference sequence). This CDR3 has 14 residues. Unmatched junction bases numbered 6, after V lost 7 bases and J lost 3 bases. The CDR3: CASTVDRDKNIQYF. Written as DNA, the CDR3 is TGTGCCAGCACAGTTGACAGGGACAAAAACATTCAGTACTTC.

This CDR3 is CASRLTGNYGYTF. CDR3 in DNA: TGTGCCAGTAGATTAACAGGGAATTATGGCTACACCTTC. The chain has TRBV19 and TRBJ1-2; TRBD1 might be the D (6 bases). The CDR3 covers 13 residues. The V end was cut by 6 bases, the J end by 5 bases, with 13 bases between. The germline V gene encodes CDR1 LNHDA and CDR2 SQIVND (reference sequence). Complete variable domain (other parts from reference TRBV19 and TRBJ1-2): DGGITQSPKYLFRKEGQNVTLSCEQNLNHDAMYWYRQDPGQGLRLIYYSQIVNDFQKGDIAEGYSVSREKKESFPLTVTSAQKNPTAFYLCASRLTGNYGYTFGSGTRLTVV.

The CDR3 region is CASSLDWYEAFF. CDR3 bases: TGTGCCAGCAGTTTGGACTGGTACGAAGCTTTCTTT. The chain joins TRBV12-3 or TRBV12-4 to TRBJ1-1; D gene uncertain. CDR3 size: 12 residues. V dropped 3 bases and J dropped 8 bases, with 10 bases sitting between them.

This clone showed up just a few times. The chain couples TRBV28 to TRBJ1-1, with D unclear. V was shortened by 3 bases and J by 13 bases, with 15 bases between the two germline ends. The CDR3 sequence is 12 residues long. Germline values: CDR1 MDHEN, CDR2 SYDVKM. Here the CDR3 reads CASSLALSGGFF. The CDR3, as DNA: TGTGCCAGCAGTTTGGCCCTCTCCGGAGGTTTCTTT.

The chain combines TRBV24-1 with TRBJ2-1; D possibly corresponds to TRBD2 (6 bases). From germline, CDR1 is KGHDR and CDR2 SFDVKD. Deletions cut 9 bases from V and 1 base from J, with 12 bases between. The CDR3 spans 14 residues. The chain's CDR3 is CATAGQPSYNEQFF. DNA for the CDR3: TGTGCCACCGCGGGGCAGCCATCCTACAATGAGCAGTTCTTC.

The chain uses TRBV11-2 and TRBJ1-1; no clear D. V was trimmed by 2 bases and J by 4 bases, leaving 14 bases between them. This CDR3 has 15 amino acids. Germline-derived CDR1 and CDR2 are SGHAT and FQNNGV. CDR3 coding DNA: TGTGCCAGCAGCTTATATCCGGAGTCGGTCACTGAAGCTTTCTTT. Protein product: CASSLYPESVTEAFF.